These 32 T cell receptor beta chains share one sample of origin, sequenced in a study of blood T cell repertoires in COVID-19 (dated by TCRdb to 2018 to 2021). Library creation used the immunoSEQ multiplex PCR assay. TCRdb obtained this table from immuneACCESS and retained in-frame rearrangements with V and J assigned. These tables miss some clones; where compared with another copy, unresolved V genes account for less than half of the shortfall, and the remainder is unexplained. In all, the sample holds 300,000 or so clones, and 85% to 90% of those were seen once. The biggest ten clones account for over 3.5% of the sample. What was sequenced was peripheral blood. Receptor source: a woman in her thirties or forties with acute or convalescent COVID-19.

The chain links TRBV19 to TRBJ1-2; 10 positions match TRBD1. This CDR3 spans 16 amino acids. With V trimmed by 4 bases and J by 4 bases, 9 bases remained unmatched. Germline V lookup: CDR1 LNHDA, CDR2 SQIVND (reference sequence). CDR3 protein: CASSTRTGGESYGYTF. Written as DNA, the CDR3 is TGTGCCAGTAGTACGCGGACAGGGGGGGAAAGCTATGGCTACACCTTC. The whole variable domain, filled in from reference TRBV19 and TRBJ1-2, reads DGGITQSPKYLFRKEGQNVTLSCEQNLNHDAMYWYRQDPGQGLRLIYYSQIVNDFQKGDIAEGYSVSREKKESFPLTVTSAQKNPTAFYLCASSTRTGGESYGYTFGSGTRLTVV.

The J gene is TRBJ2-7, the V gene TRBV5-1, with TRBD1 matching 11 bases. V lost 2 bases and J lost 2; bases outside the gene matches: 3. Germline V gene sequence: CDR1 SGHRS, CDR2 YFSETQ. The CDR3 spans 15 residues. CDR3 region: CASSFRDRGTYEQYV. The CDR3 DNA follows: TGCGCCAGCAGCTTCCGGGACAGGGGGACCTACGAGCAGTACGTC.

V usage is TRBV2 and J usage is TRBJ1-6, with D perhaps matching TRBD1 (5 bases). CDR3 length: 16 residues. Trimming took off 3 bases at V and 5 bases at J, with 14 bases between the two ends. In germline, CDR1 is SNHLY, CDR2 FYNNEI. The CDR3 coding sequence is TGTGCCAGCAGTGACTTTGGGGGGGATAATAATTCACCCCTCCACTTT. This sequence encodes CASSDFGGDNNSPLHF.

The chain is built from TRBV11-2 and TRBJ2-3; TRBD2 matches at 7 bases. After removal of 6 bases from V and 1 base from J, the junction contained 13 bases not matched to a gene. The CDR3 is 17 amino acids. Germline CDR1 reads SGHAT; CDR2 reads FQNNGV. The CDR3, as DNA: TGTGCCAGCAGTCCCACTCTGGTGGGGGGGGGCACAGATACGCAGTATTTT. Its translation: CASSPTLVGGGTDTQYF.

The CDR3 DNA sequence: TGTGCCAGTAGTAGAGCCGGGACAGGGATTTGGGGCAATCAGCCCCAGCATTTT. It specifies CASSRAGTGIWGNQPQHF. This chain uses TRBV19 with TRBJ1-5; 9 positions match TRBD1. The CDR3 extends over 18 amino acids. J lost 2 bases, V lost 4 bases, and 12 bases had no gene match. Germline V CDR1 and CDR2: LNHDA, SQIVND (reference sequence).

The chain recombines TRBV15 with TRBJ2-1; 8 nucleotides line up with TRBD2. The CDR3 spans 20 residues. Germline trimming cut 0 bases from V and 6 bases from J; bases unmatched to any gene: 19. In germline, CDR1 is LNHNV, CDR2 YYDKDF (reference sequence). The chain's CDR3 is CATSRERGPAGLGPPNEQFF. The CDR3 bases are TGTGCCACCAGCAGAGAAAGAGGTCCAGCGGGACTAGGGCCACCCAATGAGCAGTTCTTC.

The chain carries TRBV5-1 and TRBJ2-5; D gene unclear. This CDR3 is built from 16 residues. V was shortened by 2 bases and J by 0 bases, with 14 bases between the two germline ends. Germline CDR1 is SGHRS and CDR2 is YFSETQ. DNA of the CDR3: TGCGCCAGCAGCTTTCGGTCGCGAGCGTACCAAGAGACCCAGTACTTC. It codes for CASSFRSRAYQETQYF.

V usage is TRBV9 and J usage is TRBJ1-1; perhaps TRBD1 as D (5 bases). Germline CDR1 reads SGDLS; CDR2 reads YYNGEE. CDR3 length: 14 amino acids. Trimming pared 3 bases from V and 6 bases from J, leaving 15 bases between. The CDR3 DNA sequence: TGTGCCAGCAGCGCTCCGGGGGAAAAGCCTGAAGCTTTCTTT. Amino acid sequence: CASSAPGEKPEAFF.

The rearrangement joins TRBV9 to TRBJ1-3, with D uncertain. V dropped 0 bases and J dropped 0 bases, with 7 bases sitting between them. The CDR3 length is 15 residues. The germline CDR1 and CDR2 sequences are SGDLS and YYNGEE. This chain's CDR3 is CASSVVGNSGNTIYF. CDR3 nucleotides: TGTGCCAGCAGCGTAGTTGGCAACTCTGGAAACACCATATATTTT.

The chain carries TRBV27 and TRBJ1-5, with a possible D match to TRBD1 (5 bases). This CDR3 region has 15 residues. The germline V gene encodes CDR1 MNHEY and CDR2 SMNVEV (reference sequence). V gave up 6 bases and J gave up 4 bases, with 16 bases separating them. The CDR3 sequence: CASRLGGGGNQPQHF. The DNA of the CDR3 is TGTGCCAGCAGACTCGGGGGGGGAGGAAATCAGCCCCAGCATTTT.

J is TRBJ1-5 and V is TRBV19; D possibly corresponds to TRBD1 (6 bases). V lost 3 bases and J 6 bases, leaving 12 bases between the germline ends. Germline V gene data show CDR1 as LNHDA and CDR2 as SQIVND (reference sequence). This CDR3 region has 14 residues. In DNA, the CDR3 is TGTGCCAGTAGTATGGGACAATCTTTTCAGCCCCAGCATTTT. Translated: CASSMGQSFQPQHF.

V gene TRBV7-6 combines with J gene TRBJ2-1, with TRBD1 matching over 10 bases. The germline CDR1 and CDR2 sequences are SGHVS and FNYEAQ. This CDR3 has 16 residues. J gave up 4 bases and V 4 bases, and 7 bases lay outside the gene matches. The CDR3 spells CASSSRTGGNYNEQFF. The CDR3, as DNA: TGTGCCAGCAGCTCTAGGACAGGGGGAAATTACAATGAGCAGTTCTTC.

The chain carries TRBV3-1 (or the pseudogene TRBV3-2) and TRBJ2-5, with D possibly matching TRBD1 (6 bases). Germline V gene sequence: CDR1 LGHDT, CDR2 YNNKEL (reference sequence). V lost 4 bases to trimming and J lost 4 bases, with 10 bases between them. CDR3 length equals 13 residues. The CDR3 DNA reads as TGTGCCAGCAGCCCTCAGGGGAGAGAGACCCAGTACTTC. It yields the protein CASSPQGRETQYF.

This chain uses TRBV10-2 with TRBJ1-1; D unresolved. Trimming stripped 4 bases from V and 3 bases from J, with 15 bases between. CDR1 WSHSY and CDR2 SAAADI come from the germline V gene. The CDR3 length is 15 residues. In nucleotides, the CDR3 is TGCGCCAGCAGTGCGGCTTATAGCCCGGACACTGAAGCTTTCTTT. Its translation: CASSAAYSPDTEAFF.

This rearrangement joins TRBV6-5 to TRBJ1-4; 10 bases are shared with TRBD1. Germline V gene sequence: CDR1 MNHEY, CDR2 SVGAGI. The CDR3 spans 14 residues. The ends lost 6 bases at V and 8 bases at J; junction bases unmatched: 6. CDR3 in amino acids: CASRAGTGVEKLFF. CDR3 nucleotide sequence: TGTGCCAGCAGGGCCGGGACAGGGGTCGAAAAACTGTTTTTT.

CDR3: CASSSRYGYTF. For the CDR3, the DNA is TGTGCCAGCAGCTCCAGGTATGGCTACACCTTC. The V gene is TRBV5-4, the J gene TRBJ1-2; D uncertain. The germline V gene encodes CDR1 SGHNT and CDR2 YYREEE (reference sequence). V was clipped by 3 bases and J by 5 bases, with 5 bases between them. The CDR3 runs to 11 residues.

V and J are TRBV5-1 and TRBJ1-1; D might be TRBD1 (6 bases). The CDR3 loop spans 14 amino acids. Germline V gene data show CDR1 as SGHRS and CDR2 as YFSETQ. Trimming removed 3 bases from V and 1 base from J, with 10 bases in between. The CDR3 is CASSSGHQNTEAFF. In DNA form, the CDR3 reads TGCGCCAGCAGCTCGGGACACCAGAACACTGAAGCTTTCTTT.

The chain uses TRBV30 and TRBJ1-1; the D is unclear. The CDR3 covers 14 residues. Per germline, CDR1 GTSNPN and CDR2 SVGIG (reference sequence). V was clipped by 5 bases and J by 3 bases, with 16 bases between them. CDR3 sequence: CAWGREVRHTEAFF. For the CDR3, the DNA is TGTGCCTGGGGAAGGGAGGTCCGCCACACTGAAGCTTTCTTT. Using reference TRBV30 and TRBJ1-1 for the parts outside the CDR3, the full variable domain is SQTIHQWPATLVQPVGSPLSLECTVEGTSNPNLYWYRQAAGRGLQLLFYSVGIGQISSEVPQNLSASRPQDRQFILSSKKLLLSDSGFYLCAWGREVRHTEAFFGQGTRLTVV.

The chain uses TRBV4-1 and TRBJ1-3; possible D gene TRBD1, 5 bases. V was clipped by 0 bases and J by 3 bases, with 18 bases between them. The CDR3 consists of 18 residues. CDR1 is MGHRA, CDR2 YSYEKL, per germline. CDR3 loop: CASSQELSPTVDGNTIYF. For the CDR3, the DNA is TGCGCCAGCAGCCAAGAACTCTCACCGACAGTCGATGGAAACACCATATATTTT.

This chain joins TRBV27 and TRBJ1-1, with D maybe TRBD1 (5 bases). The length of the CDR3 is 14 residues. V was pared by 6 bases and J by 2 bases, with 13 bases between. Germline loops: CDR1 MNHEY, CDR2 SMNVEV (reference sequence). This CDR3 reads CASSSRGSNTEAFF. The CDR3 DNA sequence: TGTGCCAGCAGCTCTAGGGGCAGTAACACTGAAGCTTTCTTT.

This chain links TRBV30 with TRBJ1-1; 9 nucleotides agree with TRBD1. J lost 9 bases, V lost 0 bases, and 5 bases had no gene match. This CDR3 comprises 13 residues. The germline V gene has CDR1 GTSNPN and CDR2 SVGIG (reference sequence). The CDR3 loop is CAWSVGGTGKAFF. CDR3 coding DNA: TGTGCCTGGAGTGTAGGCGGGACAGGGAAAGCTTTCTTT.

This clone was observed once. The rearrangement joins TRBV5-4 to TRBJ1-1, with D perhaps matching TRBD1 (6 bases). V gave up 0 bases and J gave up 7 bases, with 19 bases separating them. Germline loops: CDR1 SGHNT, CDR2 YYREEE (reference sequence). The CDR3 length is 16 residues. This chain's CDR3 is CASSLGGGPLDDEAFF. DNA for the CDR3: TGTGCCAGCAGCTTGGGTGGGGGCCCCCTGGACGATGAAGCTTTCTTT.

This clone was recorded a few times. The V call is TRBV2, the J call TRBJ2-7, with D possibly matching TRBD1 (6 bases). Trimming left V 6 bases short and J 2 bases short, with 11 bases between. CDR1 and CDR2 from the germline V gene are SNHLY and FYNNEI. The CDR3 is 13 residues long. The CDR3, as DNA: TGTGCCAGCAGCCGAGGACAGACCTACGAGCAGTACGTC. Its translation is CASSRGQTYEQYV.

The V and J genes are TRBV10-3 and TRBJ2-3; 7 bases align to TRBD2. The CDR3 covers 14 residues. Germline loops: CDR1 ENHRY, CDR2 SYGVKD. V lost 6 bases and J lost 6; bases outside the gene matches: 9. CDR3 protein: CAISASGRGDTQYF. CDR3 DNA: TGTGCCATCAGCGCTAGCGGTCGTGGCGATACGCAGTATTTT.

In nucleotides, the CDR3 is TGTGCCAGCAGCTTTTTGGGGGAGGGCACTGAAGCTTTCTTT. Protein: CASSFLGEGTEAFF. This rearrangement joins TRBV5-6 to TRBJ1-1, with a tentative D call TRBD1 (5 bases). The ends were cut back, 2 bases at V and 4 bases at J, with 12 bases in the middle. The CDR3 spans 14 residues. In germline, CDR1 is SGHDT, CDR2 YYEEEE.

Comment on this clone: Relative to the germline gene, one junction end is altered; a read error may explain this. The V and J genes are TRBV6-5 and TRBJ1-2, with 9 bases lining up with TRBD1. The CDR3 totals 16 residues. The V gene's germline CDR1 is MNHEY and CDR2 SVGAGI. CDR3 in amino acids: CASSNSQGAPIYGYTF. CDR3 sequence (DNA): TGTGCCAGCAGTAACTCACAGGGGGCCCCGATCTATGGCTACACCTTC.

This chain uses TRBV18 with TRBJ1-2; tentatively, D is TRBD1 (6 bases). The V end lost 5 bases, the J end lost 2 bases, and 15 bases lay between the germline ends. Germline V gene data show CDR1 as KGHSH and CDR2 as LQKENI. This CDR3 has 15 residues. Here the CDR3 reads CASSAISDRNYGYTF. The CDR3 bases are TGTGCCAGCTCAGCAATCTCCGACAGGAACTATGGCTACACCTTC.

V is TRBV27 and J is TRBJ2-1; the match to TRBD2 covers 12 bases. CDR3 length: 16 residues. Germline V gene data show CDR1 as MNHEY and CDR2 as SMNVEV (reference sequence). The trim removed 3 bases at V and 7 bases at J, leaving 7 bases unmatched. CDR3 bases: TGTGCCAGCAGTTTCCCTCGGCTAGCGGGGGGGAATGAGCAGTTCTTC. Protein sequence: CASSFPRLAGGNEQFF.

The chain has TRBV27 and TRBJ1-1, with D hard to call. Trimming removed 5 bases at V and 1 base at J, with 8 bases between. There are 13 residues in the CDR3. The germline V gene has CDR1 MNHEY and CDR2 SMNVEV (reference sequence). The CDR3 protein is CASSVAQNTEAFF. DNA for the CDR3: TGTGCCAGCAGTGTCGCACAGAACACTGAAGCTTTCTTT.

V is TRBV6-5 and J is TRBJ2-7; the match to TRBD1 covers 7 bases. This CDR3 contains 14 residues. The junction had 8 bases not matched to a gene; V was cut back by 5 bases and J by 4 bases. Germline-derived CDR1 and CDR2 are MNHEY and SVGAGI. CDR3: CASSTRDRTYEQYV. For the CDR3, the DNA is TGTGCCAGCAGTACCCGGGACAGAACTTACGAGCAGTACGTC.

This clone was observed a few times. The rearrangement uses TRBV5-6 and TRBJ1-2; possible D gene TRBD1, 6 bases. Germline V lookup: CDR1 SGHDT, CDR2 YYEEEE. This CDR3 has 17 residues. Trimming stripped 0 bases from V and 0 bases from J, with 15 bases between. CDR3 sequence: CASSLGTVKRANYGYTF. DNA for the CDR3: TGTGCCAGCAGCTTGGGGACAGTAAAACGGGCTAACTATGGCTACACCTTC.

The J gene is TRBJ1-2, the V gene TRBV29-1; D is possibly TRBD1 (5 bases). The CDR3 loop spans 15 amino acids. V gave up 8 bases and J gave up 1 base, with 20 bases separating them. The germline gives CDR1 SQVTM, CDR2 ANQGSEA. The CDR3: CSFRESRRGNYGYTF. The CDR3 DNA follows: TGCAGCTTCAGAGAGTCGAGGAGGGGTAACTATGGCTACACCTTC.